This paragraph covers one TCR beta chain sequence. Its antigen is not identified. This sample stems from a study of CD8+ T cells in alopecia areata. At the level of the study: For the treated group, dosing was oral tofacitinib at 5 to 10 mg twice daily. Tofacitinib treatment spanned 6 to 18 months, with 6 months off drug afterward.

General study points: For lesional scalp, especially alopecia totalis/universalis, clonality was higher than in normal scalp.

This CDR3 spans 13 amino acids. V lost 1 base to trimming and J lost 3 bases, with 6 bases between them. Per germline, CDR1 KGHSH and CDR2 LQKENI. TCR sequencing used cDNA made by reverse transcription of extracted RNA. Assay: immunoSEQ multiplex PCR; the TCRdb copy retains only in-frame clones and omits some. The sample includes 110,000 to 150,000 clones, roughly 62% of them seen just once. This specimen consisted of CD4+ T cells sorted from blood, obtained at week 0. The sequence derives from a human donor with alopecia areata. V usage is TRBV18 and J usage is TRBJ1-2; D gene unclear. As DNA, the CDR3 is TGTGCCAGCTCACCACTTGCGGACTATGGCTACACCTTC. Protein sequence: CASSPLADYGYTF.